These 30 T cell receptor beta chains were sequenced from one sample in a study of T cell changes during pregnancy in multiple sclerosis. Assay: immunoSEQ multiplex PCR; the TCRdb copy retains only in-frame clones and omits some. The repertoire holds over 90,000 clones, roughly 92% seen once, with about 0.89% in the top ten. The starting material was peripheral blood, obtained after pregnancy. The receptors here all came from a female donor with multiple sclerosis, enrolled in a pregnancy study.

This clone was seen once. V is TRBV7-9 and J is TRBJ1-1; D is possibly TRBD1 (6 bases). The CDR3 sequence is 14 residues long. V dropped 7 bases and J dropped 1 base, with 13 bases sitting between them. Germline loops: CDR1 SEHNR, CDR2 FQNEAQ (reference sequence). DNA for the CDR3: TGTGCCAGCATCAGTACAGGGCAGAACACTGAAGCTTTCTTT. Translated: CASISTGQNTEAFF.

The rearrangement joins TRBV18 to TRBJ2-5; no firm D call. The CDR3 contains 14 residues. CDR1 is KGHSH, CDR2 LQKENI, per germline. Trimming shortened V by 0 bases and J by 5 bases, and 10 bases separated the two germline ends. CDR3 in DNA: TGTGCCAGCTCACCACCGAATAGCCAGGAGACCCAGTACTTC. Protein sequence: CASSPPNSQETQYF.

V usage is TRBV12-5 and J usage is TRBJ1-2, with 7 bases matching TRBD1. From germline, CDR1 is LGHNT and CDR2 FRNRAP. V gave up 3 bases and J gave up 0 bases; unmatched junction bases: 4. The CDR3 extends over 15 amino acids. CDR3 DNA: TGTGCTAGTGGTTTAATGGACAGGCCTAACTATGGCTACACCTTC. It codes for CASGLMDRPNYGYTF.

The chain employs TRBV25-1 and TRBJ2-7; D ambiguous. The CDR3 consists of 12 residues. Trimming removed 6 bases from V and 5 bases from J, with 11 bases in between. Germline CDR1 is MGHDK and CDR2 is SYGVNS. CDR3 residues: CASSRSTNEQYF. The CDR3 DNA is TGTGCCAGCAGCCGATCTACCAACGAGCAGTACTTC.

This CDR3 is CASSEARVWTEAFF. CDR3 DNA sequence: TGTGCCAGCAGTGAAGCGAGGGTATGGACTGAAGCTTTCTTT. The V and J genes are TRBV2 and TRBJ1-1; D is uncertain. The CDR3 consists of 14 residues. In germline, CDR1 is SNHLY, CDR2 FYNNEI. Deletions cut 0 bases from V and 5 bases from J, with 10 bases between.

This sequence joins TRBV19 and TRBJ1-5, with D possibly TRBD1 on 5 matching bases. Germline V gene lookup returns CDR1 LNHDA and CDR2 SQIVND (reference sequence). Trimming stripped 5 bases from V and 8 bases from J, with 19 bases between. This CDR3 spans 15 amino acids. This chain's CDR3 is CASSPQGLVGEPQHF. The CDR3 nucleotides are TGTGCCAGTAGTCCTCAGGGTCTGGTTGGGGAGCCCCAGCATTTT. The complete variable domain, with remaining parts taken from reference TRBV19 and TRBJ1-5, reads DGGITQSPKYLFRKEGQNVTLSCEQNLNHDAMYWYRQDPGQGLRLIYYSQIVNDFQKGDIAEGYSVSREKKESFPLTVTSAQKNPTAFYLCASSPQGLVGEPQHFGDGTRLSIL.

The chain combines TRBV28 with TRBJ2-7, with TRBD1 as a possible D gene (6 bases). CDR1 is MDHEN, CDR2 SYDVKM, per germline. Trimming removed 6 bases at V and 0 bases at J, with 15 bases between. The CDR3 totals 15 residues. The CDR3, as DNA: TGTGCCAGCAGAGGGACACCCTCGGGCTCCTACGAGCAGTACTTC. As protein: CASRGTPSGSYEQYF. Filled out from reference TRBV28 and TRBJ2-7, the complete variable domain reads DVKVTQSSRYLVKRTGEKVFLECVQDMDHENMFWYRQDPGLGLRLIYFSYDVKMKEKGDIPEGYSVSREKKERFSLILESASTNQTSMYLCASRGTPSGSYEQYFGPGTRLTVT.

This clone appeared a single time. The V gene is TRBV5-1, the J gene TRBJ1-1; tentatively, D is TRBD1 (6 bases). Trimming left V 3 bases short and J 1 base short, with 10 bases between. This CDR3 has 14 amino acids. Germline V gene data show CDR1 as SGHRS and CDR2 as YFSETQ. CDR3 loop: CASSYLTGNTEAFF. For the CDR3, the DNA is TGCGCCAGCAGCTACTTGACAGGGAACACTGAAGCTTTCTTT.

The chain combines TRBV5-1 with TRBJ1-2; TRBD1 matches 11 bases. Germline CDR1 reads SGHRS; CDR2 reads YFSETQ. The V gene end was trimmed by 4 bases and the J gene end by 5 bases; junction bases not matched to a gene: 7. This CDR3 contains 15 residues. The CDR3 sequence is CASSPRDRGEYGYTF. The CDR3 DNA sequence: TGCGCCAGCAGCCCCCGGGACAGGGGGGAATATGGCTACACCTTC.

The chain is built from TRBV19 and TRBJ2-7; perhaps TRBD2 as D (5 bases). The CDR3 runs to 14 residues. CDR1 is LNHDA and CDR2 is SQIVND in the germline V gene (reference sequence). Deletions cut 2 bases from V and 6 bases from J, with 14 bases between. For the CDR3, the DNA is TGTGCCAGTAGTATAAGACTGCGGGTCCGCGAGCAGTACTTC. This codes for CASSIRLRVREQYF.

This chain uses TRBV7-6 with TRBJ2-3; D remains unclear. CDR1 is SGHVS, CDR2 FNYEAQ, per germline. The CDR3 runs to 15 residues. V shed 3 bases and J shed 1 base, with 11 bases lying between them. CDR3 residues: CASSLVSSGTDTQYF. The CDR3 coding sequence is TGTGCCAGCAGCTTGGTTAGCTCAGGCACAGATACGCAGTATTTT.

The rearrangement joins TRBV9 to TRBJ2-5, with D hard to call. Germline V CDR1 and CDR2: SGDLS, YYNGEE. Trimming pared 3 bases from V and 6 bases from J, leaving 6 bases between. This CDR3 is built from 11 residues. The DNA for the CDR3 is TGTGCCAGCAGCGACCAGAAGACCCAGTACTTC. This translates into CASSDQKTQYF.

CDR3 amino acids: CASSPPGGHHSYEQYF. CDR3 bases: TGTGCCAGCAGCCCCCCAGGGGGCCACCATTCCTACGAGCAGTACTTC. The chain is built from TRBV5-4 and TRBJ2-7; TRBD1 agrees at 8 bases. The junction had 10 bases not matched to a gene; V was cut back by 4 bases and J by 1 base. The CDR3 totals 16 residues. The V gene's germline CDR1 is SGHNT and CDR2 YYREEE (reference sequence).

The rearrangement uses TRBV2 and TRBJ2-2; no firm D call. Trimming removed 5 bases at V and 1 base at J, with 8 bases between. Germline loops: CDR1 SNHLY, CDR2 FYNNEI. The CDR3 extends over 14 amino acids. The CDR3 region has the DNA TGTGCCAGCAGTCCACTAATGAACACCGGGGAGCTGTTTTTT. Translation gives CASSPLMNTGELFF. Filled out from reference TRBV2 and TRBJ2-2, the complete variable domain reads EPEVTQTPSHQVTQMGQEVILRCVPISNHLYFYWYRQILGQKVEFLVSFYNNEISEKSEIFDDQFSVERPDGSNFTLKIRSTKLEDSAMYFCASSPLMNTGELFFGEGSRLTVL.

This chain joins TRBV9 and TRBJ2-3, with 7 bases identical to TRBD1. The J segment lost 3 bases and the V segment lost 1 base, leaving 2 bases of the junction unmatched. The CDR3 length is 14 residues. Germline loops: CDR1 SGDLS, CDR2 YYNGEE. CDR3 protein: CASSVTTGTDTQYF. CDR3 coding DNA: TGTGCCAGCAGCGTAACGACAGGGACAGATACGCAGTATTTT.

The chain employs TRBV2 and TRBJ1-5; TRBD1 aligns across 7 bases. CDR1 and CDR2 from the germline V gene are SNHLY and FYNNEI. The V gene end was trimmed by 4 bases and the J gene end by 4 bases; junction bases not matched to a gene: 4. The CDR3 covers 14 residues. CDR3 loop: CASSAGTANQPQHF. Here the CDR3 DNA reads TGTGCCAGCAGTGCCGGGACAGCAAATCAGCCCCAGCATTTT. The full variable domain, completed using reference TRBV2 and TRBJ1-5, is EPEVTQTPSHQVTQMGQEVILRCVPISNHLYFYWYRQILGQKVEFLVSFYNNEISEKSEIFDDQFSVERPDGSNFTLKIRSTKLEDSAMYFCASSAGTANQPQHFGDGTRLSIL.

This chain connects TRBV2 to TRBJ2-1; 10 bases align to TRBD2. Germline loops: CDR1 SNHLY, CDR2 FYNNEI. The CDR3 spans 16 residues. V shed 6 bases and J 10 bases; nucleotides not matched to a gene: 15. The CDR3 loop is CASSSITSGEEEEQFF. CDR3 bases: TGTGCCAGCAGCTCGATAACTAGCGGGGAGGAAGAGGAGCAGTTCTTC.

This chain links TRBV18 with TRBJ2-1, with D perhaps TRBD2 (7 bases). With 3 bases removed from V and 6 bases from J, the gap between germline ends came to 27 bases. CDR1 and CDR2 from the germline V gene are KGHSH and LQKENI. CDR3 length: 19 amino acids. Here the CDR3 reads CASSPVRFDWGGLGNEQFF. CDR3 coding DNA: TGTGCCAGCTCACCGGTTCGGTTCGATTGGGGGGGCCTAGGCAATGAGCAGTTCTTC.

The chain combines TRBV19 with TRBJ1-5; D is possibly TRBD1 (5 bases). Germline CDR1 LNHDA, CDR2 SQIVND (reference sequence). V was clipped by 3 bases and J by 9 bases, with 15 bases between them. The CDR3 is made up of 14 amino acids. CDR3 sequence reads: CASSIVAGRRPQHF. CDR3 nucleotide sequence: TGTGCCAGTAGTATCGTGGCAGGGCGGAGGCCCCAGCATTTT.

This chain uses TRBV7-2 with TRBJ2-7; D gene ambiguous. The ends were cut back, 0 bases at V and 4 bases at J, with 13 bases in the middle. The length of the CDR3 is 15 residues. Germline V gene lookup returns CDR1 SGHTA and CDR2 FQGNSA. The DNA of the CDR3 is TGTGCCAGCAGCTTAGCGCATGGCCAAATATACGAGCAGTACTTC. Translated, it gives CASSLAHGQIYEQYF.

V is TRBV27 and J is TRBJ2-2; 7 nucleotides agree with TRBD2. The trim removed 1 base at V and 0 bases at J, leaving 14 bases unmatched. The CDR3 is 20 residues long. CDR1 is MNHEY, CDR2 SMNVEV, per germline (reference sequence). Here the CDR3 reads CASSLLASMGGLANTGELFF. The CDR3 DNA follows: TGTGCCAGCAGTTTATTAGCCTCGATGGGAGGGCTTGCGAACACCGGGGAGCTGTTTTTT.

V and J are TRBV5-5 and TRBJ1-2; the match to TRBD1 covers 7 bases. J lost 8 bases, V lost 4 bases, and 11 bases had no gene match. CDR1 is SGHKS, CDR2 YYEKEE, per germline (reference sequence). The CDR3 loop spans 14 amino acids. The CDR3, as DNA: TGTGCCAGCAGCGCTCAACAGGGGCCAAGAGGCTACACCTTC. This codes for CASSAQQGPRGYTF.

J is TRBJ2-3 and V is TRBV6-5, with 7 bases identical to TRBD2. The CDR3 runs 13 residues. The trim removed 5 bases at V and 5 bases at J, leaving 4 bases unmatched. Germline values: CDR1 MNHEY, CDR2 SVGAGI. CDR3 residues: CASSAGVVDTQYF. CDR3 sequence (DNA): TGTGCCAGCAGTGCGGGAGTTGTAGATACGCAGTATTTT.

The chain is built from TRBV20-1 and TRBJ2-3, with a possible D match to TRBD1 (5 bases). This CDR3 contains 11 residues. V lost 7 bases, J lost 4 bases, and 9 bases lay in between. Germline V gene sequence: CDR1 DFQATT, CDR2 SNEGSKA (reference sequence). The CDR3 loop is CSVVGADTQYF. The CDR3, as DNA: TGCAGTGTTGTAGGGGCAGATACGCAGTATTTT.

The rearrangement links TRBV5-1 to TRBJ2-3, with D unclear. The CDR3 runs to 13 residues. V was shortened by 4 bases and J by 4 bases, with 10 bases between the two germline ends. Looked up from germline, CDR1 is SGHRS and CDR2 is YFSETQ. The CDR3 sequence is CASSPGRPDTQYF. The CDR3 DNA sequence: TGCGCCAGCAGCCCGGGTCGCCCAGATACGCAGTATTTT.

The genes are TRBV6-6 and TRBJ2-1, with 7 bases fitting TRBD2. V trimming: 4 bases; J trimming: 0 bases; junction bases outside the gene matches: 6. CDR1 is MNHNY, CDR2 SVGAGI, per germline (reference sequence). The CDR3 has 16 residues. The chain's CDR3 is CASSLAGGSSYNEQFF. The CDR3, as DNA: TGTGCCAGCAGTTTAGCGGGTGGCAGCTCCTACAATGAGCAGTTCTTC.

This clone has at least ten counts. The gene calls are TRBV5-1 and TRBJ1-3, with 11 nucleotides matching TRBD1. Germline V gene sequence: CDR1 SGHRS, CDR2 YFSETQ. The V gene end was trimmed by 4 bases and the J gene end by 7 bases; junction bases not matched to a gene: 4. This CDR3 has 14 amino acids. The CDR3 loop is CASSGGTGGNTIYF. CDR3 bases: TGCGCCAGCAGCGGCGGGACAGGGGGGAACACCATATATTTT.

This chain connects TRBV2 to TRBJ2-3, with 7 bases matching TRBD1. Germline CDR1 SNHLY, CDR2 FYNNEI. The V segment lost 11 bases and the J segment 0 bases; nucleotides outside the gene matches: 11. This CDR3 has 15 amino acids. CDR3 region: CAGYRGWDSTDTQYF. CDR3 sequence (DNA): TGTGCCGGGTACAGGGGATGGGATAGCACAGATACGCAGTATTTT. Using reference TRBV2 and TRBJ2-3 for the parts outside the CDR3, the full variable domain is EPEVTQTPSHQVTQMGQEVILRCVPISNHLYFYWYRQILGQKVEFLVSFYNNEISEKSEIFDDQFSVERPDGSNFTLKIRSTKLEDSAMYFCAGYRGWDSTDTQYFGPGTRLTVL.

The V gene is TRBV2, the J gene TRBJ1-4, with TRBD1 matching over 8 bases. This CDR3 is 15 amino acids long. Germline V CDR1 and CDR2: SNHLY, FYNNEI. V dropped 7 bases and J dropped 8; count of bases not matched to a gene: 12. The CDR3 region is CASKAGTGFWEKLFF. The CDR3 nucleotides are TGTGCCAGCAAAGCCGGGACAGGTTTTTGGGAAAAACTGTTTTTT.

The chain has TRBV28 and TRBJ2-3; tentative D call: TRBD2 (5 bases). Trimming removed 2 bases from V and 6 bases from J, with 9 bases in between. Germline assignment: CDR1 MDHEN and CDR2 SYDVKM. This CDR3 has 13 residues. CDR3 DNA: TGTGCCAGCAGTTTACTGGGCGGGGATACGCAGTATTTT. This translates into CASSLLGGDTQYF.